The present entry profiles one TCR beta chain with its context. The target of this receptor is not known. Base qualities are not recorded, but no much larger clone differs from it by a single base. Receptor libraries were prepared by the immunoSEQ multiplex PCR assay. To provide template for TCR sequencing, every sample had RNA extracted and reverse transcribed into cDNA. First-strand cDNA was synthesized using SuperScript III with a 2:1 mix of oligo-dT and random hexamers. A synthetic immune receptor repertoire was used to gauge amplification bias, and whatever bias remained was removed computationally. Per the authors' processing: Raw reads were preprocessed for error removal, and CDR3 was defined according to IMGT conventions as running from the conserved cysteine to phenylalanine. Clonality was computed as 1 minus the Shannon entropy, with the entropy normalized by log2 of the number of productive unique TCRs. Whether scalp clones were CD4 or CD8 was inferred by matching scalp TCRbeta sequences against CD4 and CD8 repertoires sorted from blood. Drawn from immuneACCESS, this table holds only the in-frame rearrangements with V and J called that TCRdb kept. Clones are partly lost; checked studies trace under half to an unresolved V gene and leave the rest unexplained. The V and J calls and clone size are taken from that table; D and trimming were inferred from the DNA. This sample holds under 350,000 clones; roughly 60% were observed only once. In total, the top ten clones hold approximately 1.7% of the sample.

The sample's time point label is to be understood as: less than 25 weeks on oral tofacitinib. The treatment or condition label corresponds to: oral pan-JAK inhibitor, 5-10 mg twice daily. Peripheral blood and lesional scalp punch biopsies were obtained from patients with alopecia areata. PBMCs were separated by density centrifugation and stained for CD3, CD4 and CD8, after which CD4+ and CD8+ T cells were sorted on a FACSAria. These data originate in a study of CD8+ T cells in alopecia areata listed by TCRdb under 2018. Regarding the research as a whole: Treated patients were enrolled in an open-label pilot trial of oral tofacitinib at 5 to 10 mg twice daily for moderate-to-severe alopecia areata. Patients received tofacitinib for 6 to 18 months and were then followed off drug for 6 months to check for delayed response and recurrence. To study T cell clonal expansion in alopecia areata, the researchers applied high-throughput TCRbeta sequencing to both the C3H/HeJ mouse model and human patients. RNA came from the PAXgene miRNA kit for fixed scalp, the miRNeasy kit for PBMCs, and the RNeasy kit for mouse skin. Biopsies were taken from tofacitinib-treated patients at baseline and again at 4 and 24 weeks into treatment, and several of those patients also had a later scalp biopsy. TCRbeta CDR3 regions were amplified by immunoSEQ multiplex PCR using 35 Vbeta forward and 13 Jbeta reverse primers. Scalp tissue and sorted CD4+ and CD8+ peripheral blood T cells from patchy and totalis/universalis alopecia areata patients and from healthy controls were covered by human TCRbeta sequencing. Scalp clonality was compared across normal scalp (n=4), patchy alopecia areata scalp (n=8), and alopecia totalis/universalis scalp (n=8). For the treated patients, the SALT score, which quantifies what percentage of scalp surface area is affected, served as the measure of disease severity.

Overall study outcomes, separate from this receptor: Many expanded lesional clones were found to persist in scalp and blood during tofacitinib treatment, and relapse after treatment cessation may be partly explained by this persistence. Tofacitinib significantly decreased scalp clonality and the number of expanded CD8+ clones among the top 100 scalp clones. Because the treated cohort was small and had only one nonresponder, larger studies are needed to examine links between baseline CD8+ expansion and response. Unlike mouse skin, which is dominated by gammadelta T cells, normal human skin has resident alphabeta T cells that are also sequenced, and this complicates analysis of the scalp TCR repertoire. Lesional scalp, especially in alopecia totalis/universalis, showed higher clonality and more expanded CD8+ clones than normal scalp, suggesting antigenic drive. Shared TCR sequences between patients were less evident than in mice, which may be partly attributable to HLA diversity in the patient population.

The germline V and J ends show losses of 7 bases and 8 bases respectively, and no gene match explains 8 bases of the junction. The germline V gene supplies CDR1 SQVTM and CDR2 ANQGSEA. Including the terminal cysteine and phenylalanine, the CDR3 comprises 13 residues. This entry keeps only the CDR3 DNA: 39 bases, framed from base 1. The rearrangement combines TRBV29-1 with TRBJ2-4, with 10 bases aligning to TRBD1. The source was CD4+ T cells sorted from blood, collected at week 24, from a patient treated with tofacitinib. The clonotype originates from a human donor with alopecia areata. For the CDR3, the sequence is CSALGQGGHIQYF. The nucleotides read TGCAGCGCCCTCGGACAGGGGGGACACATTCAGTACTTC.